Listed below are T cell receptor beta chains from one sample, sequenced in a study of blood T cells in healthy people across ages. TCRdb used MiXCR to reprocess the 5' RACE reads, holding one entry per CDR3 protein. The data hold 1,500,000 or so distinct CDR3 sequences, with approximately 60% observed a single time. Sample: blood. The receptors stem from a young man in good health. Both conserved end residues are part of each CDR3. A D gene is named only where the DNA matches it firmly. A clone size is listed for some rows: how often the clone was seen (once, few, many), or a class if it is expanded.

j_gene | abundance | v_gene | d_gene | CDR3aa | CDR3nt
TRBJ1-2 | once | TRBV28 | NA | CASSPTPPIHGYTF | TGTGCCAGCAGTCCCACGCCCCCAATCCATGGCTACACCTTC
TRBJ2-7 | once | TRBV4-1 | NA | CASSQLAHSYEQYF | TGCGCCAGCAGCCAGCTAGCCCATTCCTACGAGCAGTACTTC
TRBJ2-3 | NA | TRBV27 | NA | CASSSRVTDTQYF | TGTGCCAGCAGTTCCAGGGTCACAGATACGCAGTATTTT
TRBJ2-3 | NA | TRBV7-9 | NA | CASSLARDSGGGTQYF | TGTGCCAGCAGCTTAGCTAGGGACAGTGGAGGGGGTACGCAGTATTTT
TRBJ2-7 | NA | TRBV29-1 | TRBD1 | CSATGQVGEQYF | TGCAGCGCCACGGGACAGGTTGGCGAGCAGTACTTC
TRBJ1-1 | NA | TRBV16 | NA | CASSQASGGSEAFF | TGTGCCAGCAGCCAAGCGTCAGGCGGTTCTGAAGCTTTCTTT
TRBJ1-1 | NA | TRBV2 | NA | CASQGEGPNTEAFF | TGTGCCAGCCAGGGAGAGGGACCGAACACTGAAGCTTTCTTT
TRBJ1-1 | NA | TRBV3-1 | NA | CASSQVPTFNTEAFF | TGTGCCAGCAGCCAAGTACCGACATTCAACACTGAAGCTTTCTTT
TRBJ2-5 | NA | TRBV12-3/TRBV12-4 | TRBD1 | CASSGTGEGETQYF | TGTGCCAGCTCCGGGACAGGAGAAGGAGAGACCCAGTACTTC
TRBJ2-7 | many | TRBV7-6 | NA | CASSQGRPYEQYF | TGTGCCAGCAGCCAGGGTAGGCCCTACGAGCAGTACTTC
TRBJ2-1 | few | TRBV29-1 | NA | CSVVSGTEGYNEQFF | TGCAGCGTCGTAAGCGGGACAGAAGGCTACAATGAGCAGTTCTTC
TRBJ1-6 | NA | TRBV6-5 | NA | CASSNRDPRDSPLHF | TGTGCCAGCAGTAACCGGGACCCGCGGGATTCACCCCTCCACTTT
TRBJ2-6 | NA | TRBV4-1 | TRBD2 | CASSQVGGTHSGANVLTF | TGCGCCAGCAGCCAAGTGGGAGGGACTCACTCTGGGGCCAACGTCCTGACTTTC
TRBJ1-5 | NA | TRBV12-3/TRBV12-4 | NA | CASREQDYSNQPQHF | TGTGCCAGCAGGGAACAGGATTATAGCAATCAGCCCCAGCATTTT
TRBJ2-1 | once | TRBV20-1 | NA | CSAPRESYNEQFF | TGCAGTGCCCCTAGAGAGTCCTACAATGAGCAGTTCTTC
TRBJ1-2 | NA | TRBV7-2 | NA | CASSHRRVDYGYTF | TGTGCCAGCAGCCACAGGAGGGTAGACTATGGCTACACCTTC
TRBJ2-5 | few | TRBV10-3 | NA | CAISEGGSKETQYF | TGTGCCATCAGTGAAGGCGGCAGCAAAGAGACCCAGTACTTC
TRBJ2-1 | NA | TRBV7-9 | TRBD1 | CASSLVLQGARNEQFF | TGTGCCAGCAGCTTAGTCCTTCAGGGGGCGAGGAATGAGCAGTTCTTC
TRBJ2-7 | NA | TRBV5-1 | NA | CASSPGSVSYEQYF | TGCGCCAGCAGCCCAGGTAGCGTCTCCTACGAGCAGTACTTC
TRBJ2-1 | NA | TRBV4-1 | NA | CTSSQVLRDLGNEQFF | TGCACCAGCAGCCAAGTATTACGGGACCTGGGCAATGAGCAGTTCTTC
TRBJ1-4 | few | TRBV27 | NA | CASSQTLPQEKLFF | TGTGCCAGCAGTCAGACTCTCCCCCAGGAAAAACTGTTTTTT